Following are 18 T cell receptor beta chains from one sample sequenced in a study of blood T cell repertoires in COVID-19 (TCRdb year 2020). Libraries came from the immunoSEQ multiplex PCR assay. TCRdb stores this immuneACCESS table with in-frame sequences only. Part of the clones is absent; in the studies checked, under half of the shortfall reflects unresolved V genes, and no reason is known for the rest. The sample table holds 250,000 or so clones, of which around four fifths were seen once. The top ten constitute 4.2% of the sample. Specimen: peripheral blood. The receptors come from a man in his sixties with acute or convalescent COVID-19.

This clone showed up just once. J is TRBJ2-7 and V is TRBV7-2; 9 nucleotides line up with TRBD1. Germline V lookup: CDR1 SGHTA, CDR2 FQGNSA. V was pared by 5 bases and J by 3 bases, with 8 bases of the junction left unmatched. The CDR3 runs 15 residues. CDR3: CASSTGTGQFYEQYF. The DNA for the CDR3 is TGTGCCAGCAGCACCGGGACAGGGCAGTTCTACGAGCAGTACTTC.

The J gene is TRBJ2-5, the V gene TRBV7-2; 12 bases line up with TRBD2. The CDR3 sequence is 17 residues long. Trimming cost V 5 bases and J 6 bases; bases outside gene matches: 13. Germline-derived CDR1 and CDR2 are SGHTA and FQGNSA. The CDR3 DNA sequence: TGTGCCAGCAGCCCCCCCAAACTAGCGGGAGGTCTAAAGACCCAGTACTTC. Its protein product is CASSPPKLAGGLKTQYF.

The gene calls are TRBV4-1 and TRBJ1-6; 7 positions agree with TRBD1. The length of the CDR3 is 15 residues. Trimming removed 3 bases from V and 6 bases from J; junction bases left unmatched: 5. Germline CDR1 MGHRA, CDR2 YSYEKL. The CDR3 region is CASSQPGTVNSPLHF. CDR3 nucleotides: TGCGCCAGCAGCCAGCCCGGGACAGTTAATTCACCCCTCCACTTT.

The V call is TRBV6-5, the J call TRBJ1-2; unclear D gene. The germline V and J ends were trimmed by 0 bases and 4 bases, with 15 bases remaining between them. The CDR3 extends over 16 amino acids. Per germline, CDR1 MNHEY and CDR2 SVGAGI. Written as DNA, the CDR3 is TGTGCCAGCAGTTACTCGATGGCCGGGGTTGGCTATGGCTACACCTTC. Protein product: CASSYSMAGVGYGYTF.

The count of this clone is one. This chain joins TRBV3-1 (or the pseudogene TRBV3-2) and TRBJ2-7, with D maybe TRBD1 (6 bases). The CDR3 consists of 17 residues. Trimming pared 0 bases from V and 4 bases from J, leaving 19 bases between. Germline CDR1 is LGHDT and CDR2 is YNNKEL (reference sequence). The CDR3 coding sequence is TGTGCCAGCAGCCAAGATCTATGGGACACCGAGGGGTACGAGCAGTACTTC. Translated: CASSQDLWDTEGYEQYF.

DNA for the CDR3: TGTGCTAGTGGTCCCGGACTCCCTGGGGATACGCAGTATTTT. It is translated as CASGPGLPGDTQYF. The chain couples TRBV12-5 to TRBJ2-3, with D possibly being TRBD2 (5 bases). The CDR3 has 14 residues. Trimming took 5 bases from V and 6 from J, leaving 15 bases between them. Germline CDR1 is LGHNT and CDR2 is FRNRAP.

This chain connects TRBV27 to TRBJ2-3; 7 bases match TRBD1. V gave up 4 bases and J gave up 6 bases; unmatched junction bases: 4. CDR1 and CDR2 (germline): MNHEY, SMNVEV (reference sequence). The CDR3 has 13 amino acids. Here the CDR3 DNA reads TGTGCCAGCAGTTCGACAGGGTCGGATACGCAGTATTTT. This translates into CASSSTGSDTQYF.

The rearrangement links TRBV7-2 to TRBJ2-1; 7 nucleotides align to TRBD2. Trimming cost V 5 bases and J 5 bases; bases outside gene matches: 9. The CDR3 contains 15 residues. Germline V gives CDR1 SGHTA, CDR2 FQGNSA. The CDR3 loop reads CASSVGLAGNNEQFF. Written as DNA, the CDR3 is TGTGCCAGCAGCGTCGGTTTAGCGGGTAACAATGAGCAGTTCTTC.

The chain recombines TRBV6-5 with TRBJ1-1; TRBD1 agrees at 7 bases. With 2 bases clipped from V and 5 bases from J, the junction kept 5 bases outside the gene matches. This CDR3 region has 14 residues. In germline, CDR1 is MNHEY, CDR2 SVGAGI. CDR3 region: CASSYAQGKTEAFF. The DNA of the CDR3 is TGTGCCAGCAGTTACGCACAGGGGAAGACTGAAGCTTTCTTT.

The rearrangement joins TRBV6-5 to TRBJ2-1; possibly TRBD2 for D (6 bases). Trimming removed 8 bases at V and 8 bases at J, with 16 bases between. CDR1 is MNHEY, CDR2 SVGAGI, per germline. The CDR3 extends over 13 amino acids. CDR3 sequence (DNA): TGTGCCAGCGGTACTAGCTATGCCCATGAGCAGTTCTTC. Amino acids: CASGTSYAHEQFF.

This chain uses TRBV2 with TRBJ2-3; TRBD1 matches at 10 bases. V dropped 6 bases and J dropped 5; count of bases not matched to a gene: 2. Germline CDR1 SNHLY, CDR2 FYNNEI. The CDR3 is 13 residues long. The CDR3 bases are TGTGCCAGCAGGGACAGGGGGAAAGATACGCAGTATTTT. Amino acid sequence: CASRDRGKDTQYF.

DNA for the CDR3: TGTGCCAGCAGCCAAGAAAAAAAGGAGAGGGGGGCCAACGTCCTGACTTTC. It encodes CASSQEKKERGANVLTF. The V call is TRBV4-2, the J call TRBJ2-6, with D hard to call. The V end lost 0 bases, the J end lost 4 bases, and 13 bases lay between the germline ends. Germline CDR1 is LGHNA and CDR2 is YNFKEQ. The CDR3 is 17 residues long.

This clone was found a few times. The chain couples TRBV5-1 to TRBJ2-2, with D tentatively TRBD2 (6 bases). Per the germline V gene, CDR1 is SGHRS and CDR2 is YFSETQ. V was clipped by 7 bases and J by 1 base, with 26 bases between them. This CDR3 has 19 residues. In DNA form, the CDR3 reads TGCGCCAGCCAACTTGAGGCGGAGGGCAGCGGAAGGAACACCGGGGAGCTGTTTTTT. Encoded protein: CASQLEAEGSGRNTGELFF. The whole variable domain, remainder taken from reference TRBV5-1 and TRBJ2-2, is KAGVTQTPRYLIKTRGQQVTLSCSPISGHRSVSWYQQTPGQGLQFLFEYFSETQRNKGNFPGRFSGRQFSNSRSEMNVSTLELGDSALYLCASQLEAEGSGRNTGELFFGEGSRLTVL.

The CDR3 DNA reads TGTGCCAGCAGTTACACGGACAGAGTGGGTTATAGCAATCAGCCCCAGCATTTT. This translates into CASSYTDRVGYSNQPQHF. The chain has TRBV6-2 or TRBV6-3 and TRBJ1-5, with D possibly being TRBD1 (6 bases). The V and J ends lost 2 bases and 0 bases respectively, with 17 bases between them. The CDR3 runs 18 residues. The germline CDR1 and CDR2 sequences are MNHEY and SVGEGT.

CDR3: CASSSPGGRSYEQYF. Written as DNA, the CDR3 is TGTGCCAGCAGCTCGCCGGGCGGGAGGAGCTACGAGCAGTACTTC. This chain joins TRBV28 and TRBJ2-7, with 8 bases lining up with TRBD2. V shed 6 bases, J shed 3 bases, and the junction held 10 bases outside the gene matches. The CDR3 is made up of 15 amino acids. Germline V gene sequence: CDR1 MDHEN, CDR2 SYDVKM.

The rearrangement joins TRBV5-4 to TRBJ2-1, with 8 bases matching TRBD2. The CDR3 runs to 16 residues. The ends lost 10 bases at V and 6 bases at J; junction bases unmatched: 18. CDR1 SGHNT and CDR2 YYREEE come from the germline V gene (reference sequence). This chain's CDR3 is CAFSSFTSGRINEQFF. For the CDR3, the DNA is TGTGCCTTTTCGTCCTTCACTAGCGGCCGAATCAATGAGCAGTTCTTC. The full variable domain, in which reference TRBV5-4 and TRBJ2-1 provide the parts outside the CDR3, is ETGVTQSPTHLIKTRGQQVTLRCSSQSGHNTVSWYQQALGQGPQFIFQYYREEENGRGNFPPRFSGLQFPNYSSELNVNALELDDSALYLCAFSSFTSGRINEQFFGPGTRLTVL.

This chain uses TRBV25-1 with TRBJ1-1; TRBD1 might be the D (6 bases). CDR1 is MGHDK and CDR2 is SYGVNS in the germline V gene. Trimming shortened V by 5 bases and J by 5 bases, and 21 bases separated the two germline ends. This CDR3 region has 16 residues. As DNA, the CDR3 is TGTGCCAGCAGTCCGGGACATAGCACCTCGGGGACTGAAGCTTTCTTT. As protein: CASSPGHSTSGTEAFF.

The gene calls are TRBV25-1 and TRBJ2-1; a weak D match, TRBD2 (7 bases). Trimming cost V 6 bases and J 1 base, with 10 bases left between them. Per germline, CDR1 MGHDK and CDR2 SYGVNS. CDR3 length: 14 residues. The CDR3, as DNA: TGTGCCAGCAGCGGGGGGCTTTCCTACAATGAGCAGTTCTTC. Translation: CASSGGLSYNEQFF.